This TCR beta chain was profiled in a study of shared clonotypes between healthy human individuals. Turning to the study itself: The cohort comprised a couple of women and a few men. Their ages spanned 18 to 49 years. Each donor's CD8 memory used one plate, CD8 naive two, each CD4 subset three.

This table comes from immunoSEQ multiplex PCR, and its TCRdb copy is limited to in-frame clones, with some not included. The sample yields approximately 1.5 million clones, approximately 98.5% seen once. For this clone: The sample holds other DNA sequences that translate to the same CDR3.

Those who donated were healthy HIV-negative adults, with no recent acute infections or vaccinations reported. The V end lost 0 bases, the J end lost 7 bases, and 7 bases lay between the germline ends. The CDR3 is 12 residues long. In germline, CDR1 is SGDLS, CDR2 YYNGEE. The specimen was naive CD4+ T cells sorted from blood. Described subset: CD45RA+ positively selected. This TCR came from a man younger than 45 in good health. This chain joins TRBV9 and TRBJ2-5; D call uncertain. The CDR3: CASSVGEGTQYF. For the CDR3, the DNA is TGTGCCAGCAGCGTAGGAGAAGGGACCCAGTACTTC.